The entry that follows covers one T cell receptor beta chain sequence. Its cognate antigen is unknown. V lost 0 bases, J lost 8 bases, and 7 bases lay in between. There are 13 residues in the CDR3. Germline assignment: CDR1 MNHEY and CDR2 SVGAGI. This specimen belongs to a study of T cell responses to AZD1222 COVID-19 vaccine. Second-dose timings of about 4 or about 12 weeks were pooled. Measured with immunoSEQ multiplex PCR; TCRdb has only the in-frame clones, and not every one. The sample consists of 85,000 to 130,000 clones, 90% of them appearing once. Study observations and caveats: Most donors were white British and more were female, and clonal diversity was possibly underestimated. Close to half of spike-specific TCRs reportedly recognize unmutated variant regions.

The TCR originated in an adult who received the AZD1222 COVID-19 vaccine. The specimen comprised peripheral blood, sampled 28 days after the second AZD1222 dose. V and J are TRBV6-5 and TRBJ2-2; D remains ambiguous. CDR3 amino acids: CASSYSFRGELFF. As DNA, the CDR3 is TGTGCCAGCAGTTACTCCTTCAGGGGGGAGCTGTTTTTT.